The rows below give T cell receptor beta chains drawn from one sample of a study of glioma-infiltrating T cells after dendritic cell vaccination. Only in-frame clones appear in the TCRdb table, and some are missing; sequencing was by immunoSEQ multiplex PCR. The repertoire consists of 60,000 or so clones, with about nine tenths occurring once and the leading ten covering roughly 11%. The sample consisted of blood, taken after dendritic cell vaccination. These receptors all stem from a human donor with glioblastoma. CDR3s include the opening cysteine and the closing phenylalanine or tryptophan. Fields, in order: D gene, clone size, J gene, V gene, CDR3 protein, CDR3 DNA. A D gene is named only where the DNA matches it firmly. For some rows the clone size is stated as once, few or many, or as a class when expanded; others skip it.

>TRBD1|.|TRBJ2-1|TRBV19
CASSPWDRGSDEQFF
TGTGCCAGTAGCCCTTGGGACAGGGGGTCCGATGAGCAGTTCTTC
>.|.|TRBJ2-3|TRBV27
CASSLADTQYF
TGTGCCAGCAGTTTGGCCGATACGCAGTATTTT
>.|.|TRBJ1-6|TRBV27
CASSPSSYNSPLHF
TGTGCCAGCAGCCCGAGCTCCTATAATTCACCCCTCCACTTT
>TRBD1|.|TRBJ2-3|TRBV4-2
CASSQEQGLYTQYF
TGTGCCAGCAGCCAAGAACAGGGGCTATATACGCAGTATTTT
>.|.|TRBJ2-2|TRBV25-1
CASSTDTNIGELFF
TGTGCCAGCAGTACCGATACGAACATTGGGGAGCTGTTTTTT
>TRBD1|.|TRBJ1-5|TRBV19
CASSIRQGENQPQHF
TGTGCCAGTAGTATACGACAGGGGGAAAATCAGCCCCAGCATTTT
>TRBD1|.|TRBJ1-1|TRBV4-1
CASSPDGQGNTEAFF
TGCGCCAGCAGCCCAGATGGACAGGGGAACACTGAAGCTTTCTTT
>.|.|TRBJ1-2|TRBV6-5
CASRAEGYGYTF
TGTGCCAGCAGGGCAGAGGGATATGGCTACACCTTC
>.|.|TRBJ2-5|TRBV11-3
CASSLDDRRGYETQYF
TGTGCCAGCAGCTTAGATGATCGGAGGGGATATGAGACCCAGTACTTC
>.|few|TRBJ1-2|TRBV6-6
CASSYYRDGYTF
TGTGCCAGCAGTTACTACAGAGATGGCTACACCTTC
>.|.|TRBJ2-2|TRBV6-4
CASSDLTDTGELFF
TGTGCCAGCAGTGACCTAACCGACACCGGGGAGCTGTTTTTT
>.|few|TRBJ2-2|TRBV20-1
CSARLAGELFF
TGCAGTGCTAGATTAGCCGGGGAGCTGTTTTTT
>TRBD2|once|TRBJ2-1|TRBV5-4
CASSHLAGENNEQFF
TGTGCCAGCAGCCACCTAGCGGGAGAAAACAATGAGCAGTTCTTC
>TRBD2|.|TRBJ2-2|TRBV12-5
CASGLDRGEDKGELFF
TGTGCTAGTGGTTTGGACCGGGGGGAGGACAAAGGGGAGCTGTTTTTT
>TRBD1|.|TRBJ1-4|TRBV28
CASSTGATNEKLFF
TGTGCCAGCAGTACAGGGGCAACTAATGAAAAACTGTTTTTT
>.|.|TRBJ1-3|TRBV7-2
CASSLKARSSGNTIYF
TGTGCCAGCAGCCTAAAAGCTAGGAGCTCTGGAAACACCATATATTTT
>.|.|TRBJ2-7|TRBV2
CASSEAPGSSYEQYF
TGTGCCAGCAGTGAAGCGCCGGGAAGCTCCTACGAGCAGTACTTC
>.|.|TRBJ1-1|TRBV27
CASLSRGWETEAFF
TGTGCCAGCCTTTCCAGAGGGTGGGAGACTGAAGCTTTCTTT
>.|.|TRBJ1-5|TRBV30
CAWSLQGDQPQHF
TGTGCCTGGAGCTTACAGGGTGACCAGCCCCAGCATTTT
>TRBD2|.|TRBJ2-7|TRBV9
CASSVFSGSEYEQYF
TGTGCCAGCAGCGTGTTTAGCGGGAGTGAATACGAGCAGTACTTC
>.|.|TRBJ2-3|TRBV6-4
CASSASSSTDTQYF
TGTGCCAGCAGTGCTTCTAGTAGCACAGATACGCAGTATTTT
>.|.|TRBJ2-3|TRBV29-1
CSATSGDTQYF
TGCAGCGCCACGTCCGGGGATACGCAGTATTTT
>.|.|TRBJ2-6|TRBV7-3
CASRSGSGANVLTF
TGTGCCAGCAGAAGCGGATCCGGGGCCAACGTCCTGACTTTC
>TRBD1|.|TRBJ1-5|TRBV11-2
CASSWGQGNSNQPQHF
TGTGCCAGCAGCTGGGGACAGGGAAATAGCAATCAGCCCCAGCATTTT
>TRBD2|.|TRBJ2-2|TRBV5-1
CASRKNSGSGTGELFF
TGCGCCAGCAGGAAGAATAGCGGGAGCGGCACCGGGGAGCTGTTTTTT
>TRBD1|.|TRBJ1-2|TRBV19
CASRKTGGVDYGYTF
TGTGCCAGTAGAAAAACAGGGGGCGTTGACTATGGCTACACCTTC
>TRBD1|.|TRBJ1-1|TRBV19
CASSMGRGRGNTEAFF
TGTGCCAGTAGTATGGGTAGGGGGCGGGGGAACACTGAAGCTTTCTTT
>TRBD1|.|TRBJ1-4|TRBV30
CAWSRRQGPGEKLFF
TGTGCCTGGAGCCGGCGACAGGGGCCCGGTGAAAAACTGTTTTTT
>.|.|TRBJ2-5|TRBV19
CASSTVGLGETQYF
TGTGCCAGTAGTACCGTTGGGCTTGGGGAGACCCAGTACTTC
>TRBD1|.|TRBJ2-1|TRBV19
CASSQGQGWAVVPNEQFF
TGTGCCAGCAGTCAGGGACAGGGGTGGGCGGTGGTTCCCAATGAGCAGTTCTTC
>TRBD2|.|TRBJ2-7|TRBV10-3
CAISGGTSETYSYEQYF
TGTGCCATCAGTGGCGGGACTAGCGAGACGTACTCCTACGAGCAGTACTTC
>TRBD2|.|TRBJ2-3|TRBV5-4
CASSYTGTSGGRVRDTQYF
TGTGCCAGCAGCTATACCGGGACTAGCGGGGGGAGGGTTCGAGATACGCAGTATTTT
>TRBD1|.|TRBJ1-6|TRBV4-3
CASSQELTGESPLHF
TGCGCCAGCAGCCAAGAATTGACAGGGGAATCCCCCCTCCACTTT
>.|.|TRBJ1-2|TRBV2
CASSQQGNGYTF
TGTGCCAGCAGCCAACAGGGCAACGGCTACACCTTC
>.|.|TRBJ2-7|TRBV9
CASSASFTGWEQYF
TGTGCCAGCAGCGCCTCGTTCACAGGGTGGGAGCAGTACTTC
>TRBD2|.|TRBJ2-7|TRBV11-2
CASSLGLAGGNEQYF
TGTGCCAGCAGCTTAGGTCTAGCGGGGGGGAACGAGCAGTACTTC
>.|.|TRBJ1-1|TRBV19
CASSRQTWSTEAFF
TGTGCCAGTAGTAGACAGACCTGGAGCACTGAAGCTTTCTTT
>TRBD1|.|TRBJ1-1|TRBV5-6
CASSLVGQGPIGSEAFF
TGTGCCAGCAGCTTGGTGGGACAGGGGCCGATAGGGTCTGAAGCTTTCTTT
>.|.|TRBJ1-2|TRBV6-5
CASRRDYGYTF
TGTGCCAGCCGTCGGGACTATGGCTACACCTTC
>TRBD2|.|TRBJ2-3|TRBV7-2
CASSLGASGGTDTQYF
TGTGCCAGCAGCTTAGGAGCTAGCGGGGGTACAGATACGCAGTATTTT
>TRBD2|.|TRBJ2-5|TRBV30
CAWSDSSGSAETQYF
TGTGCCTGGAGTGACAGCAGCGGGAGTGCGGAGACCCAGTACTTC
>TRBD1|.|TRBJ2-1|TRBV18
CASSPSVQGGGEQFF
TGTGCCAGCTCACCATCAGTACAGGGGGGTGGTGAGCAGTTCTTC
>TRBD2|.|TRBJ2-5|TRBV6-5
CASSSGLGKPPTYF
TGTGCCAGCAGTTCTGGACTAGGGAAGCCTCCGACGTACTTC
>.|.|TRBJ1-1|TRBV29-1
CSVGKGEPEAFF
TGCAGCGTTGGTAAGGGGGAGCCTGAAGCTTTCTTT
>.|.|TRBJ1-6|TRBV30
CAWSAGFGGGGSPLHF
TGTGCCTGGAGTGCCGGGTTCGGGGGAGGTGGGTCACCCCTCCACTTT
>TRBD1|.|TRBJ2-1|TRBV10-1
CASKGQGANEQFF
TGCGCCAGCAAGGGACAGGGGGCCAATGAGCAGTTCTTC
>.|.|TRBJ1-4|TRBV30
CAWSVHGELDEKLFF
TGTGCCTGGAGTGTACACGGGGAATTGGATGAAAAACTGTTTTTT